This TCR beta chain was profiled in a study of blood T cell repertoires in COVID-19. Produced via immunoSEQ multiplex PCR; TCRdb's table is partial and in-frame only. The sample includes fewer than 200,000 clones, approximately 79% of them seen just once. This clone appeared a single time. Germline CDR1 reads SGHTA; CDR2 reads FQGTGA. This CDR3 has 15 residues. V lost 5 bases to trimming and J lost 4 bases; unmatched junction nucleotides: 6. The sequence derives from a man aged 45-65 years who had recovered from COVID-19. V gene TRBV7-3 combines with J gene TRBJ2-3; the match to TRBD2 covers 10 bases. Sequenced sample: PBMCs or T cells enriched from blood (not recorded which). Written as DNA, the CDR3 is TGTGCCAGCAGCCCAAGCGGGGGGGCCGCAGATACGCAGTATTTT. Translation: CASSPSGGAADTQYF.